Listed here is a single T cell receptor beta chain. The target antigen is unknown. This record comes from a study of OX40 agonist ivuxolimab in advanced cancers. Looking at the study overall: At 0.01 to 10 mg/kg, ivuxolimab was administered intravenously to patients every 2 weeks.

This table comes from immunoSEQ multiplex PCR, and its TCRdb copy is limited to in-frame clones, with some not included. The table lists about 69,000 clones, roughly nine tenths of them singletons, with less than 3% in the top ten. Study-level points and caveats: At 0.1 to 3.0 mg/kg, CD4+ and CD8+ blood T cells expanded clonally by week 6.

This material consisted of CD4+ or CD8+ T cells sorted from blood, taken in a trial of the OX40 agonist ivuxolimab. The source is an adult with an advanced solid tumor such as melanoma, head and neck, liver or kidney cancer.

CDR3 coding DNA: TGCGCCAGCAGCCAAATGGTGGATAGCAATCAGCCCCAGCATTTT. Its protein is CASSQMVDSNQPQHF. V is TRBV4-3 and J is TRBJ1-5; D remains ambiguous. V lost 2 bases, J lost 0 bases, and 8 bases lay in between. The CDR3 spans 15 residues. Per the germline V gene, CDR1 is LGHNA and CDR2 is YSLEER.